A selection of T cell receptor beta chains follows, all from one sample in a study of T cells in Graves' hyperthyroidism and ophthalmopathy. MiXCR, applied by TCRdb to the multiplex PCR reads, yields one record per CDR3 protein. The table lists under 650,000 distinct CDR3 sequences, around 15% of them singletons. The specimen was blood. Receptors originate from a woman between 25 and 40 years old with Graves' hyperthyroidism. CDR3s include the opening cysteine and the closing phenylalanine or tryptophan. Each record gives: D gene, V gene, clone size, J gene, CDR3 protein, CDR3 DNA. A D gene is named only where the DNA matches it firmly. Clone size, where shown, is once, few, many, or a class for clones that have expanded.

D: -; V: TRBV7-2; size: few; J: TRBJ2-3; CDR3: CASSFRDGQELLSSSTDTRYF; DNA: TGTGCCAGCAGCTTCCGGGATGGCCAGGAACTACTCTCTTCTAGCACAGATACGCGGTATTTT
D: -; V: TRBV30; size: many; J: TRBJ2-7; CDR3: CAWSVRGRGYEQYF; DNA: TGTGCCTGGAGTGTACGGGGCAGGGGCTACGAGCAGTACTTC
D: TRBD2; V: TRBV29-1; size: many; J: TRBJ2-3; CDR3: CSVGPSGNTDTQYF; DNA: TGCAGCGTTGGGCCTAGCGGGAACACAGATACGCAGTATTTT
D: TRBD2; V: TRBV20-1; size: few; J: TRBJ2-2; CDR3: CSARSREASHTGELFF; DNA: TGCAGTGCTAGATCGCGGGAGGCTTCCCACACCGGGGAGCTGTTTTTT
D: -; V: TRBV24-1; size: many; J: TRBJ2-7; CDR3: CATSDPDSYEQYF; DNA: TGTGCCACCAGTGATCCCGACAGCTACGAGCAGTACTTC
D: TRBD2; V: TRBV13; size: few; J: TRBJ2-3; CDR3: CASSATGTRTDTQYF; DNA: TGTGCCAGCAGCGCCACCGGGACTAGGACAGATACGCAGTATTTT
D: TRBD2; V: TRBV10-3; size: few; J: TRBJ2-7; CDR3: CAISEAGGPDEQYF; DNA: TGTGCCATCAGTGAAGCGGGAGGGCCCGACGAGCAGTACTTC
D: TRBD1; V: TRBV2; size: -; J: TRBJ1-5; CDR3: CASSEQGDALGNQPQHF; DNA: TGTGCCAGCAGTGAACAGGGGGACGCTTTGGGCAATCAGCCCCAGCATTTT
D: -; V: TRBV19; size: -; J: TRBJ2-7; CDR3: CASNLRSGAFYEQYF; DNA: TGTGCCAGTAATCTCCGTTCCGGGGCCTTCTACGAGCAGTACTTC
D: -; V: TRBV30; size: -; J: TRBJ1-5; CDR3: CAWSFTADQPQHF; DNA: TGTGCCTGGAGTTTTACAGCTGATCAGCCCCAGCATTTT
D: -; V: TRBV28; size: few; J: TRBJ2-3; CDR3: CASSDPVGPESFIDTQYF; DNA: TGTGCCAGCAGTGACCCCGTTGGACCTGAAAGCTTTATAGATACGCAGTATTTT
D: -; V: TRBV5-1; size: many; J: TRBJ1-1; CDR3: CASSLAGANTEAFF; DNA: TGCGCCAGCAGCTTGGCAGGGGCGAACACTGAAGCTTTCTTT
D: -; V: TRBV3-1; size: many; J: TRBJ1-2; CDR3: CASSPAGARYGYTF; DNA: TGTGCCAGCAGCCCCGCAGGGGCACGCTATGGCTACACCTTC
D: -; V: TRBV7-8; size: -; J: TRBJ2-7; CDR3: CASRTTSLGHDEQYF; DNA: TGTGCCAGCAGAACAACTAGCTTGGGGCACGATGAGCAGTACTTC
D: -; V: TRBV12-3/TRBV12-4; size: few; J: TRBJ2-6; CDR3: CASTRGLLESSGANVLTF; DNA: TGTGCCAGCACCAGAGGACTCCTCGAGAGCTCTGGGGCCAACGTCCTGACTTTC
D: -; V: TRBV5-1; size: few; J: TRBJ2-5; CDR3: CASSLSQRIEETQYF; DNA: TGCGCCAGCAGCTTATCGCAGCGGATCGAAGAGACCCAGTACTTC
D: -; V: TRBV27; size: many; J: TRBJ2-1; CDR3: CASSRAPDYNEQFF; DNA: TGTGCCAGCAGTAGGGCTCCCGACTACAATGAGCAGTTCTTC
D: TRBD1; V: TRBV28; size: many; J: TRBJ2-7; CDR3: CASSPLADRGGYEQYF; DNA: TGTGCCAGCAGCCCTCTGGCCGACAGGGGAGGCTACGAGCAGTACTTC
D: -; V: TRBV2; size: -; J: TRBJ1-5; CDR3: CASSEYGLGNQPQHF; DNA: TGTGCCAGCAGTGAATACGGGCTGGGCAATCAGCCCCAGCATTTT
D: TRBD2; V: TRBV30; size: -; J: TRBJ2-7; CDR3: CAWTAGYEQYF; DNA: TGTGCCTGGACAGCGGGATACGAGCAGTACTTC
D: TRBD2; V: TRBV20-1; size: few; J: TRBJ2-1; CDR3: CSASRQTSGRASEQFF; DNA: TGCAGTGCTAGTAGACAAACTAGCGGGAGGGCCTCTGAGCAGTTCTTC
D: -; V: TRBV29-1; size: few; J: TRBJ2-3; CDR3: CSVGLGDTQYF; DNA: TGCAGCGTTGGGTTGGGAGATACGCAGTATTTT
D: TRBD2; V: TRBV7-2; size: few; J: TRBJ2-1; CDR3: CASSLPLAGVNEQFF; DNA: TGTGCCAGCAGCTTACCGCTAGCGGGAGTCAACGAGCAGTTCTTC
D: TRBD1; V: TRBV6-1; size: few; J: TRBJ1-3; CDR3: CASSRGRDRIPINTIYF; DNA: TGTGCCAGCAGTAGAGGCCGGGACAGGATTCCGATTAACACCATATATTTT
D: -; V: TRBV20-1; size: -; J: TRBJ2-1; CDR3: CSAIPGWFNNEQFF; DNA: TGCAGTGCTATTCCGGGATGGTTTAACAATGAGCAGTTCTTC
D: TRBD1; V: TRBV24-1; size: many; J: TRBJ1-2; CDR3: CATSEPPGQGSYGYTF; DNA: TGTGCCACCAGTGAGCCTCCGGGACAGGGCTCCTATGGCTACACCTTC
D: -; V: TRBV7-8; size: many; J: TRBJ2-5; CDR3: CASSLVGRSQETQYF; DNA: TGTGCCAGCAGCTTAGTGGGGCGTAGCCAAGAGACCCAGTACTTC
D: -; V: TRBV20-1; size: many; J: TRBJ2-3; CDR3: CSVGIRNTQYF; DNA: TGCAGTGTGGGCATCCGGAATACGCAGTATTTT
D: TRBD2; V: TRBV14; size: -; J: TRBJ2-1; CDR3: CASSQSRSGANEQFF; DNA: TGTGCCAGCAGCCAATCCCGTAGCGGGGCAAATGAGCAGTTCTTC
D: -; V: TRBV5-1; size: many; J: TRBJ2-5; CDR3: CASSSPQETQYF; DNA: TGCGCCAGCAGCTCCCCTCAAGAGACCCAGTACTTC
D: -; V: TRBV5-1; size: few; J: TRBJ1-4; CDR3: CASSIDGNNEKLFF; DNA: TGCGCCAGCAGTATAGATGGGAATAATGAAAAACTGTTTTTT
D: TRBD2; V: TRBV7-3; size: few; J: TRBJ2-1; CDR3: CASSFGGGRPASYNEQFF; DNA: TGTGCCAGCAGCTTCGGGGGGGGCCGGCCAGCCTCCTACAATGAGCAGTTCTTC
D: -; V: TRBV6-1; size: -; J: TRBJ2-1; CDR3: CASRRGMGLPWVEQFF; DNA: TGTGCCAGCAGAAGGGGGATGGGACTCCCCTGGGTAGAGCAGTTCTTC
D: -; V: TRBV20-1; size: -; J: TRBJ2-1; CDR3: CSARDDGDPVYNEQFF; DNA: TGCAGTGCTAGAGATGACGGGGACCCTGTCTACAATGAGCAGTTCTTC
D: -; V: TRBV5-1; size: many; J: TRBJ2-7; CDR3: CASSLATDFYEQYF; DNA: TGCGCCAGCAGCTTGGCTACGGACTTTTATGAGCAGTACTTC
D: TRBD1; V: TRBV5-1; size: many; J: TRBJ2-1; CDR3: CASSLGTGDNEQFF; DNA: TGCGCCAGCAGCTTGGGGACAGGGGACAATGAGCAGTTCTTC
D: -; V: TRBV25-1; size: -; J: TRBJ2-5; CDR3: CASSRSWGVQETQYF; DNA: TGTGCCAGCAGTCGTAGTTGGGGGGTCCAAGAGACCCAGTACTTC
D: TRBD2; V: TRBV11-3; size: many; J: TRBJ2-1; CDR3: CASSLDGRDHNEQFF; DNA: TGTGCCAGCAGCTTAGACGGGAGGGACCACAATGAGCAGTTCTTC
D: TRBD2; V: TRBV7-9; size: few; J: TRBJ2-2; CDR3: CASSHKTSGRTGELFF; DNA: TGTGCCAGCAGCCATAAGACTAGCGGGAGAACCGGGGAGCTGTTTTTT
D: -; V: TRBV30; size: many; J: TRBJ2-5; CDR3: CAWSVWGAETQYF; DNA: TGTGCCTGGAGTGTATGGGGAGCGGAGACCCAGTACTTC
D: -; V: TRBV2; size: -; J: TRBJ2-3; CDR3: CASSVVGADTQYF; DNA: TGTGCCAGCAGTGTGGTGGGAGCAGATACGCAGTATTTT
D: -; V: TRBV5-1; size: many; J: TRBJ2-3; CDR3: CASSIGPGGDTQYF; DNA: TGCGCCAGCAGTATCGGGCCGGGCGGTGATACGCAGTATTTT
D: -; V: TRBV2; size: many; J: TRBJ1-6; CDR3: CASRIRFEDSPLHF; DNA: TGTGCCAGCAGGATCAGGTTCGAGGATTCACCCCTCCACTTT
D: -; V: TRBV12-3/TRBV12-4; size: many; J: TRBJ2-3; CDR3: CASTIKAARGKTDTQYF; DNA: TGTGCCAGCACCATTAAGGCGGCGAGGGGGAAGACAGATACGCAGTATTTT
D: TRBD1; V: TRBV5-1; size: -; J: TRBJ2-7; CDR3: CASSLGPRDRDYEQYF; DNA: TGCGCCAGCAGCCTAGGACCCCGGGACAGAGACTACGAGCAGTACTTC
D: -; V: TRBV20-1; size: many; J: TRBJ2-3; CDR3: CSTERREEDTQYF; DNA: TGCAGTACCGAGAGGAGGGAAGAAGATACGCAGTATTTT
D: -; V: TRBV12-3/TRBV12-4; size: many; J: TRBJ2-3; CDR3: CASSSQGFRGTDTQYF; DNA: TGTGCCAGCAGTTCTCAGGGATTTCGGGGCACAGATACGCAGTATTTT
D: -; V: TRBV6-1; size: many; J: TRBJ2-7; CDR3: CASNRGGDYEQYF; DNA: TGTGCCAGCAATAGAGGCGGGGACTACGAGCAGTACTTC
D: TRBD1; V: TRBV5-1; size: -; J: TRBJ2-3; CDR3: CASSPGTGSADTQYF; DNA: TGCGCCAGCAGCCCAGGGACAGGGAGTGCAGATACGCAGTATTTT
D: TRBD2; V: TRBV5-1; size: many; J: TRBJ2-1; CDR3: CASSLTGDHRLAYRNEQFF; DNA: TGCGCCAGCAGCTTGACCGGGGATCATAGACTAGCGTATCGGAATGAGCAGTTCTTC
D: TRBD1; V: TRBV11-2; size: many; J: TRBJ1-1; CDR3: CASSYLDRANTEAFF; DNA: TGTGCCAGCAGCTACCTAGACAGGGCGAACACTGAAGCTTTCTTT
D: -; V: TRBV20-1; size: -; J: TRBJ2-3; CDR3: CSVMGDRRPDTQYF; DNA: TGCAGTGTTATGGGGGATCGTCGACCAGATACGCAGTATTTT
D: -; V: TRBV29-1; size: many; J: TRBJ2-7; CDR3: CSVEEVQAGNKYEQYF; DNA: TGCAGCGTTGAAGAAGTTCAGGCGGGTAACAAGTACGAGCAGTACTTC